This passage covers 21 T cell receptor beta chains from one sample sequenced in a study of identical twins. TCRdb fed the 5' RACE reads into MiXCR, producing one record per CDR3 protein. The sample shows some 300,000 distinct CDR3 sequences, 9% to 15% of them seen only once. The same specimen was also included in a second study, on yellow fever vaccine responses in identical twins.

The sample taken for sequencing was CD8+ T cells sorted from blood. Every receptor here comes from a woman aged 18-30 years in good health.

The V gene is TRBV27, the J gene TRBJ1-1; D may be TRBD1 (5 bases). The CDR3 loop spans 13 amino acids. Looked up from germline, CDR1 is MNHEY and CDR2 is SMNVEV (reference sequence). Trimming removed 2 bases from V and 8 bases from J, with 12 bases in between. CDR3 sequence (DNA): TGTGCCAGCAGTTTAATGGCAGGGTCAGAAGCTTTCTTT. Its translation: CASSLMAGSEAFF.

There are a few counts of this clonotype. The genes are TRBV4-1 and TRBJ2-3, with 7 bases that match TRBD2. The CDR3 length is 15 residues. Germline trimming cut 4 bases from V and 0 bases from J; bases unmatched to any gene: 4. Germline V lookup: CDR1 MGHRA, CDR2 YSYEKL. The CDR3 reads CASSPKAGSTDTQYF. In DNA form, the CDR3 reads TGCGCCAGCAGCCCTAAAGCGGGGAGCACAGATACGCAGTATTTT.

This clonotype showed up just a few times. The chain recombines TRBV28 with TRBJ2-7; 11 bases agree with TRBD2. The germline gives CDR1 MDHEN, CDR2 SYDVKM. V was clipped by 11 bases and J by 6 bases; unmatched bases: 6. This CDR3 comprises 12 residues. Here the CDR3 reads CAAALAGVEQYF. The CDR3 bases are TGTGCCGCGGCACTAGCGGGAGTCGAGCAGTACTTC.

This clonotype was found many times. Here the CDR3 reads CATSSPSGSFDEQFF. Here the CDR3 DNA reads TGTGCCACCAGCAGTCCTAGCGGGAGCTTTGATGAGCAGTTCTTC. The chain combines TRBV15 with TRBJ2-1; TRBD2 matches 10 bases. The ends lost 3 bases at V and 8 bases at J; junction bases unmatched: 7. Looked up from germline, CDR1 is LNHNV and CDR2 is YYDKDF (reference sequence). The CDR3 length is 15 residues.

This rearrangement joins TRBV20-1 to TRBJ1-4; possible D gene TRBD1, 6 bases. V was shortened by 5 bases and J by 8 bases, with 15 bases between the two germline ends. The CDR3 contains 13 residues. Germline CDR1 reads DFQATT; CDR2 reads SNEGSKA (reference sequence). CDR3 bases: TGCAGTGCTTCGCGGGACAATGGGGAAAAACTGTTTTTT. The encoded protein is CSASRDNGEKLFF.

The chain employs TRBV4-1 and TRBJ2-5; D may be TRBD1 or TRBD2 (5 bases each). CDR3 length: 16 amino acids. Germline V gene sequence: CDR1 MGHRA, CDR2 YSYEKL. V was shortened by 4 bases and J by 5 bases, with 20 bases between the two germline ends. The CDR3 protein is CASSPISGPGQETQYF. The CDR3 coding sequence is TGCGCCAGCAGCCCCATCTCGGGCCCGGGGCAGGAGACCCAGTACTTC.

DNA of the CDR3: TGTGCCATCAGTGAAGCCCTCGGGGGGGGGACCTACGAGCAGTACTTC. Amino acid sequence: CAISEALGGGTYEQYF. The genes are TRBV10-3 and TRBJ2-7; 8 bases line up with TRBD2. The CDR3 has 16 residues. Germline lookup yields CDR1 ENHRY and CDR2 SYGVKD. The V gene end was trimmed by 3 bases and the J gene end by 2 bases; junction bases not matched to a gene: 9.

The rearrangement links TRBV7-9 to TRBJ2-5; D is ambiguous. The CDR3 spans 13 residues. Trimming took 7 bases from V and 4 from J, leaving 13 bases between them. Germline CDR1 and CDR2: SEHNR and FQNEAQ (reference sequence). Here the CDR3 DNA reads TGTGCCAGCAACGGCCTGGCCCGAGAGACCCAGTACTTC. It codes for CASNGLARETQYF. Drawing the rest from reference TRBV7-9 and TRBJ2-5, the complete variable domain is DTGVSQNPRHKITKRGQNVTFRCDPISEHNRLYWYRQTLGQGPEFLTYFQNEAQLEKSRLLSDRFSAERPKGSFSTLEIQRTEQGDSAMYLCASNGLARETQYFGPGTRLLVL.

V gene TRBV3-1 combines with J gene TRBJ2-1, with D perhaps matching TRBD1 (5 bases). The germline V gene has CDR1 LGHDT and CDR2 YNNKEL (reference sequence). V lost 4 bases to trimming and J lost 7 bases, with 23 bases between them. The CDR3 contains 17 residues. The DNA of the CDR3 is TGTGCCAGCAGCCCTCAGATGGGGTTAGGGGTAGGGAATGAGCAGTTCTTC. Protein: CASSPQMGLGVGNEQFF.

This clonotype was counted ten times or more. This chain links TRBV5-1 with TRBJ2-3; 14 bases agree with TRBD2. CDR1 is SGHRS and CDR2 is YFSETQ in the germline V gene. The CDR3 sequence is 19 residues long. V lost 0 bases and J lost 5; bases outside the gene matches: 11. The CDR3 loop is CASSLDGLAGGASGDTQYF. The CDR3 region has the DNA TGCGCCAGCAGCTTGGACGGACTAGCGGGAGGAGCGTCCGGAGATACGCAGTATTTT.

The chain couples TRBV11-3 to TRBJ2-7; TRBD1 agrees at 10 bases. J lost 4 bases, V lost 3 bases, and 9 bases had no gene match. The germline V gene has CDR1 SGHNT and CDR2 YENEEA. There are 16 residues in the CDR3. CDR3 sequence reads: CASSFPTGTGDYEQYF. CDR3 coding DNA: TGTGCCAGCAGCTTCCCTACCGGGACAGGGGATTACGAGCAGTACTTC.

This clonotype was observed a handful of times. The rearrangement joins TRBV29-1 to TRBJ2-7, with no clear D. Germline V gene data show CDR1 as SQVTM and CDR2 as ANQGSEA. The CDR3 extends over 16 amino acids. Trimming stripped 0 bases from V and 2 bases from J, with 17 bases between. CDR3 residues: CSVEEAGNPKTYEQYF. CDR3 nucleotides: TGCAGCGTTGAAGAGGCAGGAAACCCAAAGACCTACGAGCAGTACTTC.

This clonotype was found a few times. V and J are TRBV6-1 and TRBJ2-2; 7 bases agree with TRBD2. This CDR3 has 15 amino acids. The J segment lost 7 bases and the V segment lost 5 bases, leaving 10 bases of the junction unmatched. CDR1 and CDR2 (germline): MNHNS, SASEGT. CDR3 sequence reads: CASSITGGQGGELFF. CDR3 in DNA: TGTGCCAGCAGTATAACGGGAGGCCAGGGCGGGGAGCTGTTTTTT.

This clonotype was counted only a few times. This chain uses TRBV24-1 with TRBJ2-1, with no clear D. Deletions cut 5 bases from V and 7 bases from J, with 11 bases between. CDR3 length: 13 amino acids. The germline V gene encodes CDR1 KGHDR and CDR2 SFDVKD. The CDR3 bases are TGTGCCACCAGTGCAACGACCTGGAATGAGCAGTTCTTC. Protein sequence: CATSATTWNEQFF.

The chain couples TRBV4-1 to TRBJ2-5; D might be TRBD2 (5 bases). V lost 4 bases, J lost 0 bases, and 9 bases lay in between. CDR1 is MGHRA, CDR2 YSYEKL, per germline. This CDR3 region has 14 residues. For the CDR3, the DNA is TGCGCCAGCAGCCGTGGACTGTACCAAGAGACCCAGTACTTC. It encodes CASSRGLYQETQYF.

CDR3 sequence: CASSQDDGFSGANVLTF. For the CDR3, the DNA is TGCGCCAGCAGCCAAGATGACGGGTTCTCTGGGGCCAACGTCCTGACTTTC. The chain combines TRBV4-1 with TRBJ2-6, with D hard to call. Germline CDR1 and CDR2: MGHRA and YSYEKL. This CDR3 is 17 amino acids long. V was pared by 0 bases and J by 0 bases, with 9 bases between.

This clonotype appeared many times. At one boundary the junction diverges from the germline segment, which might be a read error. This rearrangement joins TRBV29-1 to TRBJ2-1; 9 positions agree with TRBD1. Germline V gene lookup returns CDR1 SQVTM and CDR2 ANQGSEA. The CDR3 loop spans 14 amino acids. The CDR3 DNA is TGCAGCGTGGAAGGGGACAGGGATGGTAATGAGCAGTTCTTC. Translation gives CSVEGDRDGNEQFF.

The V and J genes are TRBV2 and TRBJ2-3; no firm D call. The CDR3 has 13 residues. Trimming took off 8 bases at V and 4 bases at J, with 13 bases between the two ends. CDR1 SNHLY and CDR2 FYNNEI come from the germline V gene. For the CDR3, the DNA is TGTGCCAGCCCTTTGTTCCGTTCAGATACGCAGTATTTT. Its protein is CASPLFRSDTQYF.

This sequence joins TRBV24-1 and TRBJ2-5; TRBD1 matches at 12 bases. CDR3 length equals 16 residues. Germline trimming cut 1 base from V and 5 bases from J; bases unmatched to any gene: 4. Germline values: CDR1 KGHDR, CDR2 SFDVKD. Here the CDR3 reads CATSDLGTGGSETQYF. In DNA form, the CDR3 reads TGTGCCACCAGTGATTTAGGGACAGGGGGCTCGGAGACCCAGTACTTC.

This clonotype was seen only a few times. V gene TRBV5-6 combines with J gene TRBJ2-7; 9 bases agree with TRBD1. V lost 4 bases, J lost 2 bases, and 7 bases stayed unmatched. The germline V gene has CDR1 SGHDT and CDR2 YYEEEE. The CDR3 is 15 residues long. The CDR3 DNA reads TGTGCCAGCAGCGCCGGACAGGGGAAGACCTACGAGCAGTACTTC. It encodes CASSAGQGKTYEQYF.

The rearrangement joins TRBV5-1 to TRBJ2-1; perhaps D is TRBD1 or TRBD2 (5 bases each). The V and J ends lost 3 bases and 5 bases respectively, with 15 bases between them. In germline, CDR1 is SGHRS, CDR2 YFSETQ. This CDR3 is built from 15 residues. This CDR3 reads CASSSQGAGNNEQFF. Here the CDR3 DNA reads TGCGCCAGCAGCTCGCAGGGAGCTGGGAACAATGAGCAGTTCTTC.